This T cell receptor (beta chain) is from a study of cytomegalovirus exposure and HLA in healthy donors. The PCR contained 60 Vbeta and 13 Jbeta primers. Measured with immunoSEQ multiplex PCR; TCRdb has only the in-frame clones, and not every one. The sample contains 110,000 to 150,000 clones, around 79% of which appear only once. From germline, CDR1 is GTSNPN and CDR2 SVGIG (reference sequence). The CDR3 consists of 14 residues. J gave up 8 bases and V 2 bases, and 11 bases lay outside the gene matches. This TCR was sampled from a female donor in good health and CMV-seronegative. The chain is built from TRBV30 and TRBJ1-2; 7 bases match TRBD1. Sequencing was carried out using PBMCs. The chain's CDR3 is CAWSTDRVSWGYTF. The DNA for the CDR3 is TGTGCCTGGAGTACCGACAGGGTTTCGTGGGGCTACACCTTC.